The 10 T cell receptor beta chains presented below share a single source sample, sequenced in a study of early stage breast cancer tumors. Produced via immunoSEQ multiplex PCR; TCRdb's table is partial and in-frame only. The sample records 50,000 to 65,000 clones, 60% to 85% being singletons. The sample consisted of blood. The source of these receptors is a person aged 25 to 39 with breast cancer.

The V and J genes are TRBV2 and TRBJ2-2; D ambiguous. This CDR3 spans 14 amino acids. The germline gives CDR1 SNHLY, CDR2 FYNNEI. V was cut by 5 bases and J by 1 base, with 8 bases left in between. CDR3 nucleotides: TGTGCCAGCAGTCTTACCCAGAACACCGGGGAGCTGTTTTTT. Amino acid sequence: CASSLTQNTGELFF.

This clone occurred a few times. The J gene is TRBJ1-2, the V gene TRBV25-1; D not resolved. Germline values: CDR1 MGHDK, CDR2 SYGVNS. The CDR3 runs to 13 residues. Trimming cost V 5 bases and J 3 bases, with 10 bases left between them. CDR3 amino acids: CASSHPGHYGYTF. The CDR3 bases are TGTGCCAGCAGTCACCCAGGACACTATGGCTACACCTTC.

J is TRBJ1-2 and V is TRBV7-9, with a weak D call TRBD1 (5 bases). The V gene's germline CDR1 is SEHNR and CDR2 FQNEAQ (reference sequence). The CDR3 contains 14 residues. Trimming pared 0 bases from V and 8 bases from J, leaving 13 bases between. CDR3 nucleotides: TGTGCCAGCAGCTTAGCTGCAAGCAGGGAAGGCTACACCTTC. Translated: CASSLAASREGYTF.

The count of this clone is one. The CDR3 DNA follows: TGTGCCAGCTCACCCTTCGAGGCCTTATACGAGCAGTACTTC. Encoded protein: CASSPFEALYEQYF. This chain connects TRBV18 to TRBJ2-7; D not resolved. The CDR3 has 14 amino acids. The ends were cut back, 3 bases at V and 4 bases at J, with 13 bases in the middle. Germline lookup yields CDR1 KGHSH and CDR2 LQKENI.

This clone was recorded once. V is TRBV5-5 and J is TRBJ2-7; D uncertain. CDR1 is SGHKS, CDR2 YYEKEE, per germline (reference sequence). The length of the CDR3 is 14 residues. The ends were cut back, 4 bases at V and 7 bases at J, with 18 bases in the middle. The CDR3 here is CASSPGSGLSEQYF. DNA for the CDR3: TGTGCCAGCAGCCCCGGGTCCGGTCTTTCGGAGCAGTACTTC.

The CDR3 here is CASSYHVQRRRDTQYF. DNA for the CDR3: TGTGCCAGCAGTTACCATGTCCAGCGGAGAAGGGATACGCAGTATTTT. The rearrangement links TRBV6-6 to TRBJ2-3; TRBD2 is a possible D gene (5 bases). CDR1 and CDR2 from the germline V gene are MNHNY and SVGAGI (reference sequence). CDR3 length: 16 amino acids. V was shortened by 2 bases and J by 6 bases, with 18 bases between the two germline ends.

This clone occurred once. The V call is TRBV6-5, the J call TRBJ2-7, with D possibly TRBD2 on 6 matching bases. Germline assignment: CDR1 MNHEY and CDR2 SVGAGI. The V gene lost 8 bases and the J gene lost 5 bases, with 13 bases spanning the gap. The CDR3 has 12 amino acids. The CDR3 DNA follows: TGTGCCAGCGGGATGCGGGGCCACGAGCAGTACTTC. Translation: CASGMRGHEQYF.

The chain links TRBV18 to TRBJ2-4, with D perhaps matching TRBD1 (8 bases). Germline CDR1 and CDR2: KGHSH and LQKENI. Trimming left V 0 bases short and J 1 base short, with 13 bases between. This CDR3 has 17 residues. This CDR3 is CASSPPTGEGAKNIQYF. The CDR3 DNA reads TGTGCCAGCTCACCACCGACAGGGGAGGGGGCCAAAAACATTCAGTACTTC.

This clone was found once. The V and J genes are TRBV28 and TRBJ2-1; 10 bases line up with TRBD2. This CDR3 has 16 amino acids. The germline V gene has CDR1 MDHEN and CDR2 SYDVKM. Trimming took 5 bases from V and 4 from J; bases not matched to a gene: 8. CDR3 coding DNA: TGTGCCAGCAGTAGTCCTAGCGGGAGTCCTTACAATGAGCAGTTCTTC. Its translation: CASSSPSGSPYNEQFF.

This clone has just a few counts. This chain joins TRBV10-1 and TRBJ2-3, with D hard to call. Germline assignment: CDR1 WNHNN and CDR2 SYGVQD (reference sequence). The V gene lost 0 bases and the J gene lost 4 bases, with 17 bases spanning the gap. The CDR3 has 17 amino acids. In DNA, the CDR3 is TGCGCCAGCAGTGAGTCAGTGGGCGTTGTAACGGCAGATACGCAGTATTTT. Residues: CASSESVGVVTADTQYF.